Listed below are T cell receptor beta chains from one sample, sequenced in a study of lymphopenia after photon versus proton radiotherapy. Some clones are missing from TCRdb's copy, which holds only in-frame ones; the method was immunoSEQ multiplex PCR. The data hold around 15,000 clones, with roughly nine tenths observed a single time. Source: peripheral blood, taken from a patient treated with proton-based radiotherapy. The receptors were gathered from a woman aged 60-70 years with cholangiocarcinoma. Some clones in this sample may be carry-over from other donors' samples. The CDR3 runs from the conserved cysteine through the conserved F or W. D genes are given only for firm matches. Clone size appears in some rows only: once, few, many, or a class for an expanded clone.

>TRBV18|-|TRBJ1-1|-
TGTGCCAGCTCACAGAGCCGGGACACCTGGCCTGAAGCTTTCTTT
CASSQSRDTWPEAFF
>TRBV29-1|-|TRBJ2-1|-
TGCAGCGTTGAAGATCCCCAGGGGTTCTCCAATGAGCAGTTCTTC
CSVEDPQGFSNEQFF
>TRBV27|-|TRBJ2-1|-
TGTGCCAGCAGAATGGGAGGTGAGCAGTTCTTC
CASRMGGEQFF
>TRBV6-1|-|TRBJ2-1|-
TGTGCCAGCAGTGAAGAGGCAGAGTACAATGAGCAGTTCTTC
CASSEEAEYNEQFF
>TRBV5-1|-|TRBJ1-3|-
TGCGCCAGCAGCTTGGTTCCAGCAACTACCTCTGGAAACACCATATATTTT
CASSLVPATTSGNTIYF
>TRBV19|-|TRBJ1-5|few
TGTGCCAGTATCAGGGGTTCGAATAGCAATCAGCCCCAGCATTTT
CASIRGSNSNQPQHF
>TRBV4-1|TRBD1|TRBJ2-5|-
TGCGCCAGCAGCCAAGTCCCAGGGGGCCCAGAGACCCAGTACTTC
CASSQVPGGPETQYF
>TRBV29-1|-|TRBJ1-4|once
TGCAGCGTCCTAATGGGTCAGGTTTCGAAAAAACTGTTTTTT
CSVLMGQVSKKLFF
>TRBV19|-|TRBJ2-5|-
TGTGCCAGTAGTCCAACCGAGGGGGGTAGGGGGACCCAGTACTTC
CASSPTEGGRGTQYF
>TRBV18|-|TRBJ1-5|-
TGTGCCAGCTCACCGGCGTCCCAGGGTCAGGGCAATCAGCCCCAGCATTTT
CASSPASQGQGNQPQHF
>TRBV14|-|TRBJ2-5|-
TGTGCCAGCAGCTCCCTGAGAATGGAGACCCAGTACTTC
CASSSLRMETQYF
>TRBV19|-|TRBJ1-2|-
TGTGCCAGTAGTCTTACCGGGACGTTTGATGGCTACACCTTC
CASSLTGTFDGYTF
>TRBV7-6|-|TRBJ1-5|-
TGTGCCAGCAGCTTTTGGCAGGGCCCTAATCAGCCCCAGCATTTT
CASSFWQGPNQPQHF
>TRBV29-1|-|TRBJ1-3|-
TGCAGCGTTCGACCCCCCTCTGGAAACACCATATATTTT
CSVRPPSGNTIYF
>TRBV30|-|TRBJ1-2|-
TGTGCCTGGAAGGGCGCCGGGCTCTATGGCTACACCTTC
CAWKGAGLYGYTF
>TRBV19|-|TRBJ1-1|-
TGTGCCAGTAGTATGGGCCCGTGGTACACTGAAGCTTTCTTT
CASSMGPWYTEAFF
>TRBV5-1|-|TRBJ1-1|-
TGCGCCAGCAGCTTGATCGGGGAGGCCGCCGAGGCTTTCTTT
CASSLIGEAAEAFF
>TRBV19|-|TRBJ1-2|once
TGTGCCAGTAGTCAGGGGTCCACTTTCAGGAACTATGGCTACACCTTC
CASSQGSTFRNYGYTF
>TRBV11-2|-|TRBJ2-4|-
TGTGCCAGCAGCTTAGACTGGCTAGCCAAAAACATTCAGTACTTC
CASSLDWLAKNIQYF
>TRBV11-3|TRBD1|TRBJ1-1|once
TGTGCCAGCAGCTCGCAGGGGGCGAGCACTGAAGCTTTCTTT
CASSSQGASTEAFF
>TRBV2|TRBD1|TRBJ1-1|-
TGTGCCAGCAGGGAGACAGGGGTGACGACTGAAGCTTTCTTT
CASRETGVTTEAFF
>TRBV13|TRBD2|TRBJ2-4|-
TGTGCCAGCAGCCAGGGACTAGCAATGTCAGCCAAAAACATTCAGTACTTC
CASSQGLAMSAKNIQYF
>TRBV30|-|TRBJ2-3|-
TGTGCCTGGGGAATGCAGGGCTTCGCAGATACGCAGTATTTT
CAWGMQGFADTQYF
>TRBV12-5|-|TRBJ2-3|-
TGTGCTAGTGGTTCCGTCAGGGGTGGCGTCACAGATACGCAGTATTTT
CASGSVRGGVTDTQYF
>TRBV6-1|-|TRBJ2-7|medium-sized
TGTGCCAGCAGAAGGATGGGCTCCAACTACGAGCAGTACTTC
CASRRMGSNYEQYF
>TRBV7-6|-|TRBJ1-4|once
TGTGCCAGCAGCCCAAGGGGAAGGAATGAAAAACTGTTTTTT
CASSPRGRNEKLFF
>TRBV25-1|-|TRBJ2-5|-
TGTGCCAGCAGTGAAGGGTTAGGGAACCAAGAGACCCAGTACTTC
CASSEGLGNQETQYF
>TRBV7-9|-|TRBJ2-1|-
TGTGCTAGCAGCTTAGTTCTCGGCTATGAGCAGTTCTTC
CASSLVLGYEQFF
>TRBV7-2|-|TRBJ1-3|-
TGTGCCAGCAGCCTGGACACGTCGAACACCATATATTTT
CASSLDTSNTIYF
>TRBV2|-|TRBJ1-3|-
TGTGCCAGCAGTTCAGGGTACGGAAACACCATATATTTT
CASSSGYGNTIYF
>TRBV27|TRBD1|TRBJ1-4|-
TGTGCCAGCAGTTTGTGGCAGGGGGCGCAGGGTGAAAAACTGTTTTTT
CASSLWQGAQGEKLFF
>TRBV5-8|-|TRBJ2-7|-
TGTGCCAGCAGCCCTCGTAGCTTCGGCCGGTACTTC
CASSPRSFGRYF
>TRBV4-3|TRBD1|TRBJ2-6|once
TGCGCCAGCAGCCGGGACAGCAACTCTGGGGCCAACGTCCTGACTTTC
CASSRDSNSGANVLTF
>TRBV18|-|TRBJ1-2|-
TGTGCCAGCTCACCACGGGGGGAAGCAAGAGGCTACACCTTC
CASSPRGEARGYTF
>TRBV5-1|-|TRBJ2-7|-
TGCGCCAGCAGCTTGGTTGTAGGGGTGGACGAGCAGTACTTC
CASSLVVGVDEQYF
>TRBV9|TRBD2|TRBJ2-3|-
TGTGCCAGCAGCGCACGAGCGGGACCGAGCACAGATACGCAGTATTTT
CASSARAGPSTDTQYF
>TRBV5-4|TRBD2|TRBJ2-5|-
TGTGCCAGCAGCTTGGGCGGTAGCGGGGAGTACCAAGAGACCCAGTACTTC
CASSLGGSGEYQETQYF
>TRBV19|-|TRBJ2-1|-
TGTGCCAACAAACGGCAAGGAGAATACAATGAGCAGTTCTTC
CANKRQGEYNEQFF
>TRBV4-1|-|TRBJ2-5|few
TGCGCCAGCAGCCAAGATGTTCGGCCCGGTCAAGAGACCCAGTACTTC
CASSQDVRPGQETQYF
>TRBV21-1|-|TRBJ2-2|-
TGTGCCAGCAGATTTTCATCAAGGGGTTCCGGGGAGCTGTTTTTT
CASRFSSRGSGELFF
>TRBV9|TRBD1|TRBJ1-4|-
TGTGCCAGCAGCGCGACACAGGGGGCCGGTAGCGGTACCGCTGAAAAACTGTTTTTT
CASSATQGAGSGTAEKLFF
>TRBV28|-|TRBJ2-2|-
TGTGCCAGCAGTAAATGGGGAACCGGGGAGCTGTTTTTT
CASSKWGTGELFF
>TRBV20-1|-|TRBJ1-2|-
TGCAGCGCTGGCAGGGATTATGGCTACACCTTC
CSAGRDYGYTF
>TRBV6-5|-|TRBJ2-1|-
TGTGCCAGCAGTACACCGGGACGGGTGCCGTTCTTC
CASSTPGRVPFF
>TRBV2|TRBD1|TRBJ1-4|-
TGTGCCAGCACGCAGGACAGGGGGCGCGAAAAACTGTTTTTT
CASTQDRGREKLFF
>TRBV5-1|TRBD2|TRBJ2-3|-
TGCGCCAGCAGCCCCGCCGGGACTAGCTCTTATACGCAGTATTTT
CASSPAGTSSYTQYF
>TRBV14|TRBD2|TRBJ2-5|-
TGTGCCAGCAGCCCCGATTCCCCTATAGCGGGAGTTTTGGAGACCCAGTACTTC
CASSPDSPIAGVLETQYF
>TRBV2|-|TRBJ2-5|-
TGTGCCAGCAGAGAAAAGACCCAGTACTTC
CASREKTQYF
>TRBV6-5|-|TRBJ1-2|-
TGTGCCACCAAAAGGAAGTATGGCTACACCTTC
CATKRKYGYTF
>TRBV11-2|-|TRBJ1-5|-
TGTGCCAGCAGCTTAGACTCCGGGGGCAGTCAGCCCCAGCATTTT
CASSLDSGGSQPQHF
>TRBV5-1|TRBD1|TRBJ1-1|once
TGCGCCAGCAGCACGGGACAGGGTGACACTGAAGCTTTCTTT
CASSTGQGDTEAFF
>TRBV7-8|TRBD2|TRBJ2-3|-
TGTGCCAGCAGCCATCGGGGGGATATCACAGATACGCAGTATTTT
CASSHRGDITDTQYF
>TRBV7-9|-|TRBJ2-2|-
TGTGCCAGCAGCTTAGTGGGGGTCGCGAACACCGGGGAGCTGTTTTTT
CASSLVGVANTGELFF
>TRBV5-1|-|TRBJ1-5|-
TGCGCCAGCAGCTTGGCTTCGGGAAAGCAGCCCCAGCATTTT
CASSLASGKQPQHF
>TRBV9|-|TRBJ2-7|medium-sized
TGTGCCAGCAGCGCGGGGGACAGCACCTACGAGCAGTACTTC
CASSAGDSTYEQYF
>TRBV19|TRBD1|TRBJ2-1|-
TGTGCCAGTAGGGGAGACAGGGCGAATGAGCAGTTCTTC
CASRGDRANEQFF